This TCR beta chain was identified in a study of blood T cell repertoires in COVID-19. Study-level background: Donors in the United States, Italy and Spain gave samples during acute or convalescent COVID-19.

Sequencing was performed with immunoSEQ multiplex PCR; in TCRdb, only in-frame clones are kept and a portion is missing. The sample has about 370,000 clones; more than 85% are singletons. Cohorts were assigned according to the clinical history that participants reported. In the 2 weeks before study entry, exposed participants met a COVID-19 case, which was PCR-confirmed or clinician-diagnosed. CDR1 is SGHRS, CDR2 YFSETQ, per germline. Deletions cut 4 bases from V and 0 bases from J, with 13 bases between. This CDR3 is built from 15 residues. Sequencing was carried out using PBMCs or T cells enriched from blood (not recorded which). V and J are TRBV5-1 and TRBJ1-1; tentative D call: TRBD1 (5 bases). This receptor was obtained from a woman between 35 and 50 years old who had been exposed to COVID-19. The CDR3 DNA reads TGCGCCAGCAGCCTTGTCACGACAGTGAACACTGAAGCTTTCTTT. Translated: CASSLVTTVNTEAFF. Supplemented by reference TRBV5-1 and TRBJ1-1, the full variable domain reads KAGVTQTPRYLIKTRGQQVTLSCSPISGHRSVSWYQQTPGQGLQFLFEYFSETQRNKGNFPGRFSGRQFSNSRSEMNVSTLELGDSALYLCASSLVTTVNTEAFFGQGTRLTVV.